The 20 T cell receptor beta chains presented below share a single source sample, sequenced in a study of blood T cell repertoires in COVID-19. Profiling relied on immunoSEQ multiplex PCR, and the TCRdb table lists in-frame clones only, not all of them. The sample carries about 250,000 clones, less than 85% recorded once. The source material was peripheral blood. These receptor sequences come from a woman older than 75 with active or convalescent COVID-19.

The chain carries TRBV18 and TRBJ1-3; the D is unclear. The CDR3 extends over 17 amino acids. CDR1 is KGHSH and CDR2 is LQKENI in the germline V gene. V gave up 3 bases and J gave up 0 bases, with 15 bases separating them. DNA for the CDR3: TGTGCCAGCTCACCCCGCCCGCCAGGCAGCTCTGGAAACACCATATATTTT. Its protein product is CASSPRPPGSSGNTIYF.

Worth noting for this clone: This sample includes further DNA sequences coding for the same CDR3. The rearrangement joins TRBV30 to TRBJ1-5; D might be TRBD1 (5 bases). V was trimmed by 3 bases and J by 2 bases, leaving 8 bases between them. The CDR3 sequence is 13 residues long. CDR1 is GTSNPN and CDR2 is SVGIG in the germline V gene (reference sequence). CDR3: CAWSKGGNQPQHF. The DNA of the CDR3 is TGTGCCTGGAGCAAAGGGGGCAATCAGCCCCAGCATTTT.

The genes are TRBV6-4 and TRBJ1-1, with a tentative D call TRBD1 (6 bases). V dropped 2 bases and J dropped 4 bases, with 11 bases sitting between them. Germline CDR1 MRHNA, CDR2 SNTAGT. The CDR3 sequence is 14 residues long. CDR3 in DNA: TGTGCCAGCAGTGACGGGAACAGGGTCACTGAAGCTTTCTTT. Its protein is CASSDGNRVTEAFF.

The J gene is TRBJ2-7, the V gene TRBV7-8, with 7 bases lining up with TRBD1. With V trimmed by 5 bases and J by 0 bases, 13 bases remained unmatched. This CDR3 is built from 17 residues. Germline-derived CDR1 and CDR2 are SGHVS and FQNEAQ. The chain's CDR3 is CASSPHRGQGDSYEQYF. Written as DNA, the CDR3 is TGTGCCAGCAGCCCCCACAGAGGGCAGGGGGACTCCTACGAGCAGTACTTC.

This chain joins TRBV5-5 and TRBJ1-2; no reliable D call. The length of the CDR3 is 13 residues. Per germline, CDR1 SGHKS and CDR2 YYEKEE (reference sequence). Trimming left V 4 bases short and J 11 bases short, with 18 bases between. The CDR3 sequence is CASSQAPGTSYTF. CDR3 in DNA: TGTGCCAGCAGCCAAGCCCCGGGAACGTCTTACACCTTC.

This chain connects TRBV24-1 to TRBJ2-5; the D gene is possibly TRBD2 (5 bases). Germline V gene sequence: CDR1 KGHDR, CDR2 SFDVKD. Trimming cost V 3 bases and J 5 bases, with 21 bases left between them. The CDR3 runs 17 residues. The DNA of the CDR3 is TGTGCCACCAGTGATCTTCCCCGCGGCGGTCGGGGTGAGACCCAGTACTTC. As protein: CATSDLPRGGRGETQYF.

The V call is TRBV25-1, the J call TRBJ2-7, with TRBD1 as a possible D gene (5 bases). Per the germline V gene, CDR1 is MGHDK and CDR2 is SYGVNS. V dropped 6 bases and J dropped 3 bases, with 18 bases sitting between them. The CDR3 extends over 15 amino acids. The CDR3 bases are TGTGCCAGCAGCCTAGGGGTTATCCCTCGCTACGAGCAGTACTTC. The encoded protein is CASSLGVIPRYEQYF.

This chain uses TRBV14 with TRBJ1-3; D is unresolved. The germline gives CDR1 SGHDN, CDR2 FVKESK. The ends were cut back, 1 base at V and 1 base at J, with 8 bases in the middle. The CDR3 has 15 amino acids. The CDR3, as DNA: TGTGCCAGCAGCCAAGCCGGGTATTCTGGAAACACCATATATTTT. It yields the protein CASSQAGYSGNTIYF.

The chain employs TRBV3-1 (or the pseudogene TRBV3-2) and TRBJ1-1, with 10 bases lining up with TRBD1. The V gene's germline CDR1 is LGHDT and CDR2 YNNKEL (reference sequence). There are 16 residues in the CDR3. The V segment lost 2 bases and the J segment 5 bases; nucleotides outside the gene matches: 8. The CDR3 spells CASSQRTGGRGTEAFF. The CDR3 bases are TGTGCCAGCAGCCAACGGACAGGGGGGAGAGGGACTGAAGCTTTCTTT.

This chain connects TRBV11-3 to TRBJ2-1; 7 bases align to TRBD1. The germline V gene encodes CDR1 SGHNT and CDR2 YENEEA. The CDR3 spans 16 residues. V dropped 6 bases and J dropped 3; count of bases not matched to a gene: 11. The CDR3 DNA reads as TGTGCCAGCAGTAGACAGGGAGTGGGTGTCTACAATGAGCAGTTCTTC. This gives the protein CASSRQGVGVYNEQFF.

The CDR3 DNA reads as TGTGCCAGCAGCTTGTGGGGACAGGGGGTGTATGGTGAGCAGTTCTTC. Protein sequence: CASSLWGQGVYGEQFF. The chain is built from TRBV5-4 and TRBJ2-1; 11 bases map to TRBD1. CDR3 length equals 16 residues. Per the germline V gene, CDR1 is SGHNT and CDR2 is YYREEE (reference sequence). V gave up 1 base and J gave up 9 bases; unmatched junction bases: 9.

This chain connects TRBV28 to TRBJ2-7; 11 bases are shared with TRBD1. The CDR3 is 15 residues long. With V trimmed by 7 bases and J by 3 bases, 8 bases remained unmatched. Per the germline V gene, CDR1 is MDHEN and CDR2 is SYDVKM. The CDR3 is CASTKMGQGDYEQYF. The CDR3, as DNA: TGTGCCAGCACAAAAATGGGACAGGGGGACTACGAGCAGTACTTC.

This clone was detected only once. The CDR3 sequence is CASRQGRYNSPLHF. The DNA for the CDR3 is TGTGCCAGTAGACAGGGCCGCTATAATTCACCCCTCCACTTT. This chain joins TRBV2 and TRBJ1-6; 7 nucleotides agree with TRBD1. Trimming at V came to 9 bases and at J to 3 bases, leaving 5 bases not matched to a gene. This CDR3 region has 14 residues. Germline V CDR1 and CDR2: SNHLY, FYNNEI.

A note on this clone: Other DNA sequences in this sample translate to the same CDR3. This chain connects TRBV5-4 to TRBJ1-1; TRBD1 matches at 7 bases. The CDR3 totals 14 residues. J lost 5 bases, V lost 0 bases, and 4 bases had no gene match. Germline V gene data show CDR1 as SGHNT and CDR2 as YYREEE (reference sequence). The CDR3 region is CASSLEGGRTEAFF. The DNA of the CDR3 is TGTGCCAGCAGCTTGGAAGGGGGCCGAACTGAAGCTTTCTTT.

This rearrangement joins TRBV3-1 (or the pseudogene TRBV3-2) to TRBJ1-2; D is undetermined. Between the trimmed V and J ends, which lost 7 bases and 0 bases, there was a span of 15 bases. The CDR3 sequence is 15 residues long. CDR1 is LGHDT and CDR2 is YNNKEL in the germline V gene (reference sequence). CDR3 sequence: CASTSQSVTNYGYTF. The DNA of the CDR3 is TGTGCCAGCACCTCACAGTCTGTTACTAACTATGGCTACACCTTC.

The chain carries TRBV5-1 and TRBJ2-1; no clear D. Trimming stripped 1 base from V and 5 bases from J, with 7 bases between. This CDR3 comprises 13 residues. Germline V lookup: CDR1 SGHRS, CDR2 YFSETQ. The DNA of the CDR3 is TGCGCCAGCAGCTTGATCCAGGACAATGAGCAGTTCTTC. It is translated as CASSLIQDNEQFF.

This clone was observed a handful of times. The same CDR3 also results from other DNA sequences found in this sample. The chain is built from TRBV28 and TRBJ1-4; D not certain. Germline loops: CDR1 MDHEN, CDR2 SYDVKM. The CDR3 has 13 residues. The V and J ends lost 3 bases and 5 bases respectively, with 7 bases between them. The CDR3 sequence: CASSLDSNEKLFF. The CDR3 DNA follows: TGTGCCAGCAGTTTGGACTCAAATGAAAAACTGTTTTTT. The complete variable domain, with remaining parts taken from reference TRBV28 and TRBJ1-4, reads DVKVTQSSRYLVKRTGEKVFLECVQDMDHENMFWYRQDPGLGLRLIYFSYDVKMKEKGDIPEGYSVSREKKERFSLILESASTNQTSMYLCASSLDSNEKLFFGSGTQLSVL.

The chain has TRBV6-4 and TRBJ1-5, with D uncertain. Germline V gene data show CDR1 as MRHNA and CDR2 as SNTAGT. The ends were cut back, 4 bases at V and 0 bases at J, with 10 bases in the middle. The CDR3 covers 15 residues. CDR3: CASSAFGDSNQPQHF. The CDR3 DNA sequence: TGTGCCAGCAGTGCCTTCGGGGATAGCAATCAGCCCCAGCATTTT.

The chain joins TRBV6-1 to TRBJ1-2; TRBD1 is a possible D gene (6 bases). This CDR3 spans 16 amino acids. V gave up 3 bases and J gave up 0 bases, with 14 bases separating them. CDR1 MNHNS and CDR2 SASEGT come from the germline V gene. This CDR3 reads CASSDGSNRANYGYTF. As DNA, the CDR3 is TGTGCCAGCAGTGACGGGTCCAACAGGGCTAACTATGGCTACACCTTC.

The V call is TRBV6-1, the J call TRBJ1-4; tentatively, D is TRBD1 (5 bases). V shed 2 bases and J shed 5 bases, with 12 bases lying between them. CDR1 and CDR2 from the germline V gene are MNHNS and SASEGT. The CDR3 totals 15 residues. CDR3 coding DNA: TGTGCCAGCAGTGAAATGTGGGGCAGAAATGAAAAACTGTTTTTT. Translation: CASSEMWGRNEKLFF.